This is a list of T cell receptor beta chains from one sample in a study of blood T cell repertoires in COVID-19. The method was immunoSEQ multiplex PCR; TCRdb's version includes in-frame clones alone and lacks a portion of them. The data show about 150,000 clones, 75% to 90% seen once. Sequenced material: peripheral blood. These receptors were taken from a woman aged 55-69 years with active COVID-19. CDR3s include the opening cysteine and the closing phenylalanine or tryptophan. Fields, in order: clone size, D gene, J gene, V gene, CDR3 protein, CDR3 DNA. The D gene is left open where the match is weak. Size tells how often a clone was seen (once, few, many) or the class of an expanded clone, and some rows leave it out.

NA	TRBD1	TRBJ2-7	TRBV4-2	CASSAGRGGGYEQYF	TGTGCCAGCAGCGCCGGGCGAGGGGGCGGCTACGAGCAGTACTTC
once	NA	TRBJ2-1	TRBV6-2/TRBV6-3	CASSYPTPFPKRGGDYNEQFF	TGTGCCAGCAGTTACCCTACTCCCTTTCCAAAACGTGGAGGGGATTACAATGAGCAGTTCTTC
NA	TRBD1	TRBJ1-6	TRBV10-3	CAISGDRGGSYNSPLHF	TGTGCCATCAGTGGCGACAGGGGCGGCTCCTATAATTCACCCCTCCACTTT
NA	NA	TRBJ1-4	TRBV18	CASSPGEGTVEKLFF	TGTGCCAGCTCACCAGGTGAGGGCACGGTTGAAAAACTGTTTTTT
NA	NA	TRBJ1-6	TRBV2	CASRTQASYNSPLHF	TGTGCCAGCAGGACACAGGCCAGTTATAATTCACCCCTCCACTTT
NA	TRBD1	TRBJ2-6	TRBV2	CASSENRGAGAGANVLTF	TGTGCCAGCAGTGAAAACAGGGGTGCTGGGGCGGGGGCCAACGTCCTGACTTTC
NA	NA	TRBJ1-5	TRBV4-2	CASSQVSQGIGGNQPQHF	TGTGCCAGCAGCCAAGTAAGCCAGGGGATAGGAGGCAATCAGCCCCAGCATTTT
NA	TRBD2	TRBJ2-2	TRBV7-2	CASSLGLAGANTGELFF	TGTGCCAGCAGCTTAGGGCTAGCGGGAGCGAACACCGGGGAGCTGTTTTTT
NA	TRBD2	TRBJ2-7	TRBV18	CASTQSSGGRAEQYF	TGTGCCAGCACCCAATCTAGCGGAGGCCGTGCGGAGCAGTACTTC
NA	NA	TRBJ2-3	TRBV21-1	CASSKFGGLAGGPTSTDTQYF	TGTGCCAGCAGCAAATTTGGGGGACTAGCGGGAGGGCCAACTAGCACAGATACGCAGTATTTT
NA	TRBD2	TRBJ2-7	TRBV28	CASSFGLAGGFYEQYF	TGTGCCAGCAGTTTCGGACTAGCGGGAGGTTTTTACGAGCAGTACTTC
NA	NA	TRBJ1-5	TRBV15	CATSREGPGAQHF	TGTGCCACCAGCAGAGAGGGGCCTGGGGCCCAGCATTTT
few	NA	TRBJ1-1	TRBV7-9	CASSRWGVNTEAFF	TGTGCCAGCAGCCGGTGGGGGGTGAATACTGAAGCTTTCTTT
NA	TRBD1	TRBJ2-2	TRBV10-3	CAISEGQGNPGELFF	TGTGCCATCAGTGAAGGACAGGGCAACCCCGGGGAGCTGTTTTTT
NA	TRBD2	TRBJ2-7	TRBV27	CASSSSGSGKNEQYF	TGTGCCAGCAGTTCGAGCGGGAGCGGGAAAAACGAGCAGTACTTC
NA	NA	TRBJ2-7	TRBV28	CASSPVMAYEQYF	TGTGCCAGCAGTCCAGTGATGGCCTACGAGCAGTACTTC
NA	TRBD2	TRBJ2-3	TRBV9	CASTSSGFSTDTQYF	TGTGCCAGCACCTCTAGCGGGTTTAGCACAGATACGCAGTATTTT
NA	TRBD1	TRBJ2-1	TRBV5-1	CASSRQGSDEQFF	TGCGCCAGCAGCAGACAGGGAAGCGATGAGCAGTTCTTC
NA	NA	TRBJ1-2	TRBV29-1	CSVDIRRGYGSGYTF	TGCAGCGTTGATATTAGGAGAGGCTATGGTTCTGGCTACACCTTC
NA	NA	TRBJ2-1	TRBV5-1	CASSLAGAGYNEQFF	TGCGCCAGCAGCTTGGCTGGGGCAGGCTACAATGAGCAGTTCTTC
NA	TRBD1	TRBJ2-1	TRBV29-1	CSVAPGYRDSYNEQFF	TGCAGCGTTGCTCCGGGATACCGGGACAGCTACAATGAGCAGTTCTTC
NA	TRBD1	TRBJ2-7	TRBV7-2	CASSRSGTGGPHEQYF	TGTGCCAGCAGCCGCTCCGGAACAGGGGGCCCCCACGAGCAGTACTTC
NA	NA	TRBJ1-1	TRBV6-5	CASSYQGGRRGEAFF	TGTGCCAGCAGTTACCAGGGAGGACGTAGGGGTGAAGCTTTCTTT
few	NA	TRBJ2-7	TRBV25-1	CASSDAYTYEQYF	TGTGCCAGCAGTGATGCCTATACCTACGAGCAGTACTTC
NA	NA	TRBJ2-5	TRBV7-3	CASSQGVGETQYF	TGTGCCAGCAGCCAAGGGGTCGGAGAGACCCAGTACTTC
once	NA	TRBJ2-3	TRBV6-6	CASSSGSSLGTDTQYF	TGTGCCAGCAGTTCCGGTAGCTCATTAGGCACAGATACGCAGTATTTT